This T cell receptor beta chain was documented in a study of T cells in Graves' hyperthyroidism and ophthalmopathy. Study-wide results and limits: In simple terms, a model built on 13 V-J features told ophthalmopathy apart from stable hyperthyroidism.

Template material for amplifying TCR beta CDR3 regions consisted of RNA transcripts. The HTBI primer set served for first-round RT-PCR of the TCR CDR3. In TCRdb, the multiplex PCR reads were re-called with MiXCR into one record per CDR3 protein. The sample yields about 350,000 distinct CDR3 sequences, roughly 13% seen once. At least 3 on the Clinical Activity Score was recorded for ophthalmopathy patients, who also had NOSPECS grade at least 4 and duration under 3 months. In this sample, this clonotype turned up many times. Its antigen is currently unknown. Per the germline V gene, CDR1 is SQVTM and CDR2 is ANQGSEA. The length of the CDR3 is 13 residues.

The chain employs TRBV29-1 and TRBJ1-1, with a weak D call TRBD1 (5 bases). What was sequenced was blood. The sequence derives from a woman aged 40 to 55 with Graves' ophthalmopathy. In DNA, the CDR3 is TGCACCGGACGAAGGGGAGCCGACACTGAAGCTTTCTTT. Residues: CTGRRGADTEAFF.